This passage covers 23 T cell receptor beta chains from one sample sequenced in a study of cytomegalovirus exposure and HLA in healthy donors. Repertoires were generated with immunoSEQ multiplex PCR, while TCRdb's copy carries only in-frame clones and drops some. The sample has under 50,000 clones, around 94% seen once; the top ten hold approximately 8%. The specimen sequenced was PBMCs. The receptors originated from a woman younger than 30 in good health and CMV-seropositive.

V is TRBV19 and J is TRBJ2-7; 10 bases are shared with TRBD1. V shed 5 bases, J shed 5 bases, and the junction held 3 bases outside the gene matches. Per germline, CDR1 LNHDA and CDR2 SQIVND (reference sequence). The CDR3 runs to 13 residues. CDR3 in amino acids: CASSPGTGDEQYF. The CDR3 DNA reads as TGTGCCAGTAGTCCCGGGACAGGGGACGAGCAGTACTTC.

This chain uses TRBV7-8 with TRBJ2-5; 14 bases match TRBD2. The J call is in doubt because the DNA end fits TRBJ2-7 better. Germline CDR1 is SGHVS and CDR2 is FQNEAQ. The CDR3 has 14 amino acids. The CDR3 loop is CASRPGLAGDEQYF. CDR3 bases: TGTGCCAGCAGACCGGGACTAGCGGGAGACGAGCAGTACTTC.

The V gene is TRBV27, the J gene TRBJ2-4; 11 nucleotides line up with TRBD2. This CDR3 contains 20 residues. Unmatched junction bases numbered 15, after V lost 3 bases and J lost 2 bases. The germline CDR1 and CDR2 sequences are MNHEY and SMNVEV (reference sequence). CDR3 sequence reads: CASSFSHLAGGPLTKNIQYF. The CDR3 DNA reads TGTGCCAGCAGTTTCTCCCATTTAGCGGGAGGGCCCCTGACCAAAAACATTCAGTACTTC.

V gene TRBV5-4 combines with J gene TRBJ2-7, with TRBD2 matching over 9 bases. With 0 bases clipped from V and 4 bases from J, the junction kept 5 bases outside the gene matches. This CDR3 is 15 amino acids long. Germline lookup yields CDR1 SGHNT and CDR2 YYREEE (reference sequence). Here the CDR3 reads CASSLESSGKYEQYF. CDR3 DNA sequence: TGTGCCAGCAGCTTGGAGTCTAGCGGGAAGTACGAGCAGTACTTC.

CDR3 amino acids: CASSDGLAGTTDTQYF. CDR3 coding DNA: TGTGCCAGCAGTGACGGACTAGCGGGAACCACAGATACGCAGTATTTT. This chain connects TRBV6-1 to TRBJ2-3; 12 bases line up with TRBD2. Trimming removed 3 bases from V and 2 bases from J; junction bases left unmatched: 3. The CDR3 has 16 residues. Germline V gives CDR1 MNHNS, CDR2 SASEGT.

The gene calls are TRBV12-5 and TRBJ1-2; a weak D match, TRBD1 (6 bases). This CDR3 spans 15 amino acids. CDR1 LGHNT and CDR2 FRNRAP come from the germline V gene. The V end lost 5 bases, the J end lost 4 bases, and 17 bases lay between the germline ends. The CDR3 region is CASGPDSRSSYGYTF. CDR3 nucleotide sequence: TGTGCTAGTGGTCCGGACAGCCGATCTTCCTATGGCTACACCTTC.

This clone was found once. The chain uses TRBV19 and TRBJ1-2; tentatively, D is TRBD1 (6 bases). V was pared by 3 bases and J by 0 bases, with 11 bases between. This CDR3 spans 15 amino acids. Germline lookup yields CDR1 LNHDA and CDR2 SQIVND (reference sequence). CDR3 in DNA: TGTGCCAGTAGTATGGTAGGGGGAGCTAACTATGGCTACACCTTC. Translating gives CASSMVGGANYGYTF.

The rearrangement links TRBV5-1 to TRBJ2-7; 7 bases agree with TRBD2. The CDR3 is made up of 15 amino acids. Germline values: CDR1 SGHRS, CDR2 YFSETQ. Losses at the gene ends were 3 bases for V and 5 bases for J; bases not matched to a gene: 11. In nucleotides, the CDR3 is TGCGCCAGCAGCTGGGGGGGGAGGGCCGAGGACGAGCAGTACTTC. Its translation: CASSWGGRAEDEQYF.

The chain combines TRBV7-2 with TRBJ2-5, with D perhaps matching TRBD2 (5 bases). V was shortened by 5 bases and J by 3 bases, with 16 bases between the two germline ends. The CDR3 consists of 15 residues. Germline V gene data show CDR1 as SGHTA and CDR2 as FQGNSA. For the CDR3, the DNA is TGTGCCAGCAGCGGCTCGGCTCAGCGGAAAGAGACCCAGTACTTC. Amino acids: CASSGSAQRKETQYF.

The J gene is TRBJ2-1, the V gene TRBV27, with D uncertain. The CDR3 covers 11 residues. Trimming took off 5 bases at V and 7 bases at J, with 6 bases between the two ends. The germline V gene has CDR1 MNHEY and CDR2 SMNVEV (reference sequence). The CDR3 DNA is TGTGCCAGCAGTCTCCGGAATGAGCAGTTCTTC. It translates to CASSLRNEQFF.

This clone has only a few counts. CDR3 protein: CASSTGISGANVLTF. The CDR3 region has the DNA TGTGCCAGCAGTACAGGGATCTCTGGGGCCAACGTCCTGACTTTC. The V call is TRBV6-4, the J call TRBJ2-6, with D possibly TRBD1 on 6 matching bases. CDR1 MRHNA and CDR2 SNTAGT come from the germline V gene. This CDR3 has 15 residues. The V end was cut by 5 bases, the J end by 0 bases, with 8 bases between.

V gene TRBV9 combines with J gene TRBJ1-1, with D perhaps TRBD1 (5 bases). The V and J ends lost 1 base and 4 bases respectively, with 14 bases between them. The CDR3 spans 15 residues. Per the germline V gene, CDR1 is SGDLS and CDR2 is YYNGEE. CDR3 nucleotide sequence: TGTGCCAGCAGCGTACGGGGGGGGTCAGGCACTGAAGCTTTCTTT. Translation: CASSVRGGSGTEAFF.

The chain is built from TRBV11-2 and TRBJ2-5; D unclear. The V and J ends lost 2 bases and 5 bases respectively, with 12 bases between them. The CDR3 extends over 14 amino acids. Germline values: CDR1 SGHAT, CDR2 FQNNGV. The CDR3 coding sequence is TGTGCCAGCAGCTTATATATCCTGAGGGAGACCCAGTACTTC. As protein: CASSLYILRETQYF.

This chain connects TRBV4-2 to TRBJ2-5; 12 nucleotides agree with TRBD2. The CDR3 covers 17 residues. The trim removed 3 bases at V and 4 bases at J, leaving 9 bases unmatched. From germline, CDR1 is LGHNA and CDR2 YNFKEQ. The DNA of the CDR3 is TGTGCCAGCAGCCAGGTTTCTCCGGGACTAGCGGGAGAGACCCAGTACTTC. Its protein product is CASSQVSPGLAGETQYF.

The chain couples TRBV27 to TRBJ2-1; D possibly corresponds to TRBD2 (5 bases). The CDR3 has 16 residues. Trimming left V 5 bases short and J 2 bases short, with 16 bases between. Germline V gene sequence: CDR1 MNHEY, CDR2 SMNVEV (reference sequence). The CDR3 here is CASSRASFGAYNEQFF. CDR3 coding DNA: TGTGCCAGCAGTAGGGCGAGTTTCGGGGCCTACAATGAGCAGTTCTTC.

This clone was picked up one time. The V and J genes are TRBV7-3 and TRBJ2-3, with 7 bases matching TRBD1. This CDR3 is built from 15 residues. V was clipped by 4 bases and J by 5 bases; unmatched bases: 9. Germline lookup yields CDR1 SGHTA and CDR2 FQGTGA. DNA for the CDR3: TGTGCCAGCAGCTGGGCTTCGGGACAGAAAGATACGCAGTATTTT. Its protein product is CASSWASGQKDTQYF. The complete variable domain, with remaining parts taken from reference TRBV7-3 and TRBJ2-3, reads GAGVSQTPSNKVTEKGKYVELRCDPISGHTALYWYRQSLGQGPEFLIYFQGTGAADDSGLPNDRFFAVRPEGSVSTLKIQRTERGDSAVYLCASSWASGQKDTQYFGPGTRLTVL.

The V gene is TRBV5-1, the J gene TRBJ2-3; 8 bases fit TRBD2. V was pared by 0 bases and J by 5 bases, with 5 bases of the junction left unmatched. Germline loops: CDR1 SGHRS, CDR2 YFSETQ. The CDR3 has 15 residues. CDR3 sequence: CASSLGPTSGDTQYF. Written as DNA, the CDR3 is TGCGCCAGCAGCTTGGGGCCAACTAGCGGAGATACGCAGTATTTT. The full variable domain, its missing parts supplied by reference TRBV5-1 and TRBJ2-3, is KAGVTQTPRYLIKTRGQQVTLSCSPISGHRSVSWYQQTPGQGLQFLFEYFSETQRNKGNFPGRFSGRQFSNSRSEMNVSTLELGDSALYLCASSLGPTSGDTQYFGPGTRLTVL.

This rearrangement joins TRBV28 to TRBJ1-5; 9 nucleotides agree with TRBD1. CDR3 length: 15 residues. Germline CDR1 is MDHEN and CDR2 is SYDVKM. With 2 bases clipped from V and 6 bases from J, the junction kept 5 bases outside the gene matches. The CDR3 reads CASSLGDREVQPQHF. The CDR3 coding sequence is TGTGCCAGCAGTTTAGGGGACAGGGAAGTTCAGCCCCAGCATTTT.

In nucleotides, the CDR3 is TGTGCCAGTACCATCTACAGGCGTCCTAATCAGCCCCAGCATTTT. Its translation is CASTIYRRPNQPQHF. The chain links TRBV19 to TRBJ1-5; D may be TRBD1 (5 bases). Germline CDR1 LNHDA, CDR2 SQIVND (reference sequence). CDR3 length equals 15 residues. Trimming took 7 bases from V and 4 from J, leaving 17 bases between them.

This rearrangement joins TRBV28 to TRBJ2-5; D is perhaps TRBD2 (5 bases). The CDR3 has 15 amino acids. Trimming stripped 6 bases from V and 2 bases from J, with 16 bases between. Germline lookup yields CDR1 MDHEN and CDR2 SYDVKM. CDR3 sequence: CASSPFTDWQETQYF. In DNA, the CDR3 is TGTGCCAGCAGCCCCTTCACGGACTGGCAAGAGACCCAGTACTTC.

The chain recombines TRBV10-1 with TRBJ2-3; 10 nucleotides align to TRBD2. Trimming at V came to 3 bases and at J to 3 bases, leaving 3 bases not matched to a gene. Looked up from germline, CDR1 is WNHNN and CDR2 is SYGVQD (reference sequence). The CDR3 extends over 15 amino acids. This CDR3 is CASSDPGLATDTQYF. The CDR3 DNA follows: TGCGCCAGCAGTGACCCGGGACTAGCGACAGATACGCAGTATTTT.

Of note for this clone: Additional DNA sequences in this sample encode the identical CDR3. The rearrangement links TRBV4-3 to TRBJ2-3; TRBD2 agrees at 12 bases. This CDR3 is built from 16 residues. V lost 0 bases, J lost 4 bases, and 2 bases stayed unmatched. Per germline, CDR1 LGHNA and CDR2 YSLEER. The CDR3 coding sequence is TGCGCCAGCAGCCAAGATCTAGCGGGAGGGCCAGATACGCAGTATTTT. Protein product: CASSQDLAGGPDTQYF.

This clone was seen once. The V call is TRBV12-5, the J call TRBJ2-3; D perhaps matches TRBD2 (5 bases). The CDR3 is 14 amino acids. V dropped 7 bases and J dropped 3 bases, with 14 bases sitting between them. Germline assignment: CDR1 LGHNT and CDR2 FRNRAP. The CDR3 protein is CASAADGGTDTQYF. The CDR3 bases are TGTGCTAGTGCCGCAGATGGAGGAACAGATACGCAGTATTTT.